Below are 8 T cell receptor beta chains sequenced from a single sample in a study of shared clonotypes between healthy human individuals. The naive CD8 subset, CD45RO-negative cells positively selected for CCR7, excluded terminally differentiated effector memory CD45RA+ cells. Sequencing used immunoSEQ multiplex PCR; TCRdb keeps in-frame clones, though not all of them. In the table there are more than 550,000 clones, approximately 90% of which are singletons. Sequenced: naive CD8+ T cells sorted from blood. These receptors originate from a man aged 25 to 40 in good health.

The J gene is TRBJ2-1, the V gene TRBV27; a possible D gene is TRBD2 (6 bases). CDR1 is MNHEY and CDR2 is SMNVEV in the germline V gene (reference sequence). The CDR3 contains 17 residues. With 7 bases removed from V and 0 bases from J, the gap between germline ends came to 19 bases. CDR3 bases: TGTGCCAGCACCCCGGTGGGACTCACGAGCTCCTACAATGAGCAGTTCTTC. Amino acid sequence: CASTPVGLTSSYNEQFF.

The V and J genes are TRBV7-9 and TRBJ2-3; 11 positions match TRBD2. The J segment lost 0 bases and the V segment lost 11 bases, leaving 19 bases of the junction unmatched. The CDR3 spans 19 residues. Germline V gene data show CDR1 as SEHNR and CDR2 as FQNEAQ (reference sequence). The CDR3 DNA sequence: TGTGCCCACAGTCGTCCGGGGCTAGCGGGGGGATTTAGCACAGATACGCAGTATTTT. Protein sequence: CAHSRPGLAGGFSTDTQYF.

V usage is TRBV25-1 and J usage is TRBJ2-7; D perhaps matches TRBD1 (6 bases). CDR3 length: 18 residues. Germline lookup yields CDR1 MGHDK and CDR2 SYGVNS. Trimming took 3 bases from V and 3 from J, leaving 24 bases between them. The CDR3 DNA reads TGTGCCAGCAGTGATTCCCCCGCGACAGGCCGCCTCTTCTACGAGCAGTACTTC. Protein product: CASSDSPATGRLFYEQYF.

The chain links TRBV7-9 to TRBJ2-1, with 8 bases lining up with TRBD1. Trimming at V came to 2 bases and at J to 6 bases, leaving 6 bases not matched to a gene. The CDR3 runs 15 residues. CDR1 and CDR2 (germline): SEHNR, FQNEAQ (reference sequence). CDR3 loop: CASSLIQGAGNEQFF. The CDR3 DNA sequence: TGTGCCAGCAGCTTAATCCAGGGGGCGGGCAATGAGCAGTTCTTC.

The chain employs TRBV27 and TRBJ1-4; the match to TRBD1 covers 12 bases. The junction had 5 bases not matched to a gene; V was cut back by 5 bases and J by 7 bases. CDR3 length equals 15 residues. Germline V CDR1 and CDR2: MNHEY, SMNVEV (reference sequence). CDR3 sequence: CASSMGQGAFEKLFF. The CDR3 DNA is TGTGCCAGCAGTATGGGACAGGGGGCTTTTGAAAAACTGTTTTTT.

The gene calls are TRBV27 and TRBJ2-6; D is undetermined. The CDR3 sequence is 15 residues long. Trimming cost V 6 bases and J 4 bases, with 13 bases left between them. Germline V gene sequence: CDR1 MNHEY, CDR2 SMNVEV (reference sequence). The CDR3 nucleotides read TGTGCCAGCAGCCCGAGAAGTACGGGGGCCAACGTCCTGACTTTC. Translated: CASSPRSTGANVLTF.

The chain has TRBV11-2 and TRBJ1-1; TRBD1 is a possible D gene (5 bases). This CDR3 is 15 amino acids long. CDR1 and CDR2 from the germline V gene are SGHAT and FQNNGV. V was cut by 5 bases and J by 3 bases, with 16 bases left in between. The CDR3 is CASSRLGDGDTEAFF. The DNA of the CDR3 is TGTGCCAGCAGCCGCTTGGGGGATGGGGACACTGAAGCTTTCTTT.

The CDR3 DNA is TGTGCCAGCAGCTTGGTAGAGAACTACAATGAGCAGTTCTTC. Residues: CASSLVENYNEQFF. This chain uses TRBV5-4 with TRBJ2-1; D gene uncertain. CDR3 length: 14 residues. CDR1 SGHNT and CDR2 YYREEE come from the germline V gene (reference sequence). The V end was cut by 0 bases, the J end by 3 bases, with 7 bases between.